The present T cell receptor (beta chain) was sequenced within a study of cytomegalovirus exposure and HLA in healthy donors. The CDR3 sequence is 21 residues long. The V end lost 4 bases, the J end lost 1 base, and 26 bases lay between the germline ends. In germline, CDR1 is MDHEN, CDR2 SYDVKM. Both 60 Vbeta primers and 13 Jbeta primers went into the PCR. Sequencing used immunoSEQ multiplex PCR; TCRdb keeps in-frame clones, though not all of them. The sample holds about 160,000 clones, about 80% seen once. The chain joins TRBV28 to TRBJ1-6; possibly TRBD1 for D (5 bases). This clonotype was obtained from a woman aged 45-59 years in good health and CMV-seronegative. The sample was PBMCs. CDR3 nucleotide sequence: TGTGCCAGCAGTTCCCCTGGGACTCGTCCGGAGGTTTGGTCCTATAATTCACCCCTCCACTTT. It codes for CASSSPGTRPEVWSYNSPLHF.